One TCR beta chain is described in this entry. This sample stems from a study of blood T cell repertoires in COVID-19. Method: immunoSEQ multiplex PCR; TCRdb's copy keeps in-frame clones and lacks some. The sample contains some 100,000 clones, about nine tenths of which appear only once. CDR1 is SNHLY and CDR2 is FYNNEI in the germline V gene. Trimming pared 6 bases from V and 0 bases from J, leaving 21 bases between. This CDR3 spans 19 amino acids. Sequencing was performed on peripheral blood. The clonotype was recovered from a woman aged 70 to 79 with acute or convalescent COVID-19. This rearrangement joins TRBV2 to TRBJ2-6; the D is unclear. DNA for the CDR3: TGTGCCAGCAGGACGTTGTTAGACATGGTTTTCTCTGGGGCCAACGTCCTGACTTTC. Its translation: CASRTLLDMVFSGANVLTF.